A selection of T cell receptor beta chains follows, all from one sample in a study of cytomegalovirus exposure and HLA in healthy donors. Sequencing was performed with immunoSEQ multiplex PCR; in TCRdb, only in-frame clones are kept and a portion is missing. This sample contains about 200,000 clones. Source material: PBMCs. The receptors originated from a girl aged 2 to 9 in good health and CMV-seropositive. CDR3s include the opening cysteine and the closing phenylalanine or tryptophan. Each record gives: V gene, J gene, D gene, CDR3 DNA, CDR3 protein. The D gene is left open where the match is weak.

V: TRBV25-1
J: TRBJ2-1
D: .
DNA: TGTGCCAGCAGTGAACCCTCCCTAGGGGTCAATGAGCAGTTCTTC
CDR3: CASSEPSLGVNEQFF

V: TRBV5-4
J: TRBJ2-2
D: .
DNA: TGTGCCAGCAGCGGGTTGAGCGCCGGGGAGCTGTTTTTT
CDR3: CASSGLSAGELFF

V: TRBV2
J: TRBJ1-1
D: .
DNA: TGTGCCAGCAGGGGAGATAAGAACACTGAAGCTTTCTTT
CDR3: CASRGDKNTEAFF

V: TRBV4-1
J: TRBJ2-1
D: TRBD2
DNA: TGCGCCAGCAGCCAAGTTCCTCTAGCGGGAGGGCCTGCGCAGTTCTTC
CDR3: CASSQVPLAGGPAQFF

V: TRBV2
J: TRBJ1-1
D: TRBD1
DNA: TGTGCCAGCAGCCGGGACAGGGGGTCGATGAACACTGAAGCTTTCTTT
CDR3: CASSRDRGSMNTEAFF

V: TRBV29-1
J: TRBJ2-6
D: TRBD1
DNA: TGCAGCGTCCTGACACCGGGACAGGGGCGGTTCGGGGCCAACGTCCTGACTTTC
CDR3: CSVLTPGQGRFGANVLTF

V: TRBV18
J: TRBJ1-3
D: .
DNA: TGTGCCAGCTCACGCCGGGACTGGTTCTCTGGAAACACCATATATTTT
CDR3: CASSRRDWFSGNTIYF

V: TRBV5-1
J: TRBJ2-1
D: TRBD2
DNA: TGCGCCAGCAGACCCTTCCCTCTTGCGGGAGGGCCAGGCGGTGAGCAGTTCTTC
CDR3: CASRPFPLAGGPGGEQFF

V: TRBV19
J: TRBJ1-1
D: .
DNA: TGTGCCAGTAGTCCTCAATCCGGGGGGATCGGCACTGAAGCTTTCTTT
CDR3: CASSPQSGGIGTEAFF

V: TRBV28
J: TRBJ1-2
D: .
DNA: TGTGCCAGCAGTTTACGGACAGTCTATGGCTACACCTTC
CDR3: CASSLRTVYGYTF

V: TRBV29-1
J: TRBJ2-1
D: TRBD2
DNA: TGCAGCGTCCAAGGTTTGCTAGCGGGGGGAAGCTCCTACAATGAGCAGTTCTTC
CDR3: CSVQGLLAGGSSYNEQFF

V: TRBV9
J: TRBJ2-2
D: .
DNA: TGTGCCAGCAGGGGGACTACAGGGACGGGGAACACCGGGGAGCTGTTTTTT
CDR3: CASRGTTGTGNTGELFF

V: TRBV6-1
J: TRBJ2-7
D: TRBD2
DNA: TGTGCCAGCACCCCCTCCGGGACTAGGTTTCAGCAGTACTTC
CDR3: CASTPSGTRFQQYF

V: TRBV28
J: TRBJ2-7
D: TRBD1
DNA: TGTGCCAGCGGCCCCGGGGACAGGGAGGAGCAGTACTTC
CDR3: CASGPGDREEQYF

V: TRBV28
J: TRBJ2-7
D: .
DNA: TGTGCCAGCAGCCCACCCGACAGGGAGGATTCCTACGAGCAGTACTTC
CDR3: CASSPPDREDSYEQYF

V: TRBV7-2
J: TRBJ2-7
D: .
DNA: TGTGCCAGCAGCTCCTTCCTAGCGCACTACGAGCAGTACTTC
CDR3: CASSSFLAHYEQYF

V: TRBV5-4
J: TRBJ1-3
D: .
DNA: TGTGCCAGCAGCTGGAGCGGGGCTAGTGGAAACACCATATATTTT
CDR3: CASSWSGASGNTIYF

V: TRBV10-3
J: TRBJ1-5
D: TRBD1
DNA: TGTGCCATCAGTGGGCCGGGACAGGGGTACAATCAGCCCCAGCATTTT
CDR3: CAISGPGQGYNQPQHF

V: TRBV6-6
J: TRBJ1-1
D: .
DNA: TGTGCCAGCAGTACCCCTGGGGGGGGGAACACTGAAGCTTTCTTT
CDR3: CASSTPGGGNTEAFF

V: TRBV9
J: TRBJ2-7
D: TRBD2
DNA: TGTGCCAGCAGCGTGGCTAGCGGGAGTGTCGAGCAGTACTTC
CDR3: CASSVASGSVEQYF

V: TRBV1
J: TRBJ2-1
D: .
DNA: TGCACCAGCAGCCAGGGGACTAGCGGGACTAATGAGCAGTTCTTC
CDR3: CTSSQGTSGTNEQFF

V: TRBV7-9
J: TRBJ2-3
D: TRBD2
DNA: TGTGCCAGCAGCCCCCACCCGCCGACTAGCGCCAGCACAGATACGCAGTATTTT
CDR3: CASSPHPPTSASTDTQYF

V: TRBV27
J: TRBJ1-3
D: .
DNA: TGTGCCAGCAGTTTAACAGGCGTGTCTGGAAACACCATATATTTT
CDR3: CASSLTGVSGNTIYF

V: TRBV6-5
J: TRBJ2-7
D: TRBD1
DNA: TGTGCCAGCAGTCCAGGACAGGATGGCGCCTACGAGCAGTACTTC
CDR3: CASSPGQDGAYEQYF

V: TRBV6-1
J: TRBJ2-1
D: .
DNA: TGTGCCAGCAGTGAAACCAGGGCTGAGTACAATGAGCAGTTCTTC
CDR3: CASSETRAEYNEQFF

V: TRBV30
J: TRBJ2-1
D: .
DNA: TGTGCCTGGAGTGTACCCAGGGCCCCCTACAATGAGCAGTTCTTC
CDR3: CAWSVPRAPYNEQFF

V: TRBV15
J: TRBJ2-3
D: .
DNA: TGTGCCACCAGCAGAGATAATTCCTTAGATACGCAGTATTTT
CDR3: CATSRDNSLDTQYF

V: TRBV19
J: TRBJ1-5
D: .
DNA: TGTGCCAGTAGTCGGCAGGGGAATCAGCCCCAGCATTTT
CDR3: CASSRQGNQPQHF

V: TRBV29-1
J: TRBJ2-7
D: .
DNA: TGCAGCGTTGAAGGCCCGGACACATACGAGCAGTACTTC
CDR3: CSVEGPDTYEQYF

V: TRBV7-3
J: TRBJ2-1
D: .
DNA: TGTGCCAGCAGCCCTTACGCCCGGGAGCGTAGCTTAAATGAGCAGTTCTTC
CDR3: CASSPYARERSLNEQFF

V: TRBV28
J: TRBJ2-2
D: TRBD2
DNA: TGTGCCAGCAGTACAGGAGGACTAGCGGGAGGGCGGGCCGGGGAGCTGTTTTTT
CDR3: CASSTGGLAGGRAGELFF

V: TRBV5-4
J: TRBJ2-3
D: .
DNA: TGTGCCAGCAGTCTGAAAGGCGGGGATACGCAGTATTTT
CDR3: CASSLKGGDTQYF

V: TRBV7-3
J: TRBJ2-7
D: .
DNA: TGTGCCAGCAGCTTAACGAGCGGAGACACCTACGAGCAGTACTTC
CDR3: CASSLTSGDTYEQYF

V: TRBV7-3
J: TRBJ1-5
D: TRBD1
DNA: TGTGCCAGCGGTCGACAGGGCCGTCAGCCCCAGCATTTT
CDR3: CASGRQGRQPQHF

V: TRBV6-5
J: TRBJ1-5
D: TRBD1
DNA: TGTGCCAGCAGCGGGACAGGGTGGGATCAGCCCCAGCATTTT
CDR3: CASSGTGWDQPQHF

V: TRBV6-6
J: TRBJ2-1
D: TRBD2
DNA: TGTGCCTCCGGAGGCGGGGGACGCTACAATGAGCAGTTCTTC
CDR3: CASGGGGRYNEQFF

V: TRBV19
J: TRBJ2-1
D: TRBD2
DNA: TGTGCCAGTAGTGCCCTAGCGGGGAGCTCCTACAATGAGCAGTTCTTC
CDR3: CASSALAGSSYNEQFF

V: TRBV5-4
J: TRBJ1-1
D: TRBD1
DNA: TGTGCCAGCAGCCTACGACAGGGGTCGAACACTGAAGCTTTCTTT
CDR3: CASSLRQGSNTEAFF

V: TRBV18
J: TRBJ1-4
D: TRBD1
DNA: TGTGCCAGCTCACCCGCGGACAGGGAGAATGAAAAACTGTTTTTT
CDR3: CASSPADRENEKLFF

V: TRBV6-1
J: TRBJ2-3
D: TRBD2
DNA: TGTGCCAGCAGTGAAGAGGGACTAGCGGGAGGGTTAGATACGCAGTATTTT
CDR3: CASSEEGLAGGLDTQYF

V: TRBV6-5
J: TRBJ2-3
D: .
DNA: TGTGCCAGCAGTCTTATCAAGGGAGACACAGATACGCAGTATTTT
CDR3: CASSLIKGDTDTQYF

V: TRBV27
J: TRBJ1-2
D: .
DNA: TGTGCCAGCAGTAGCGACAGGTTAAATGGCTACACCTTC
CDR3: CASSSDRLNGYTF

V: TRBV7-9
J: TRBJ2-7
D: .
DNA: TGTGCCAGCAGCTACCTAGGGAGCTCCTACGAGCAGTACTTC
CDR3: CASSYLGSSYEQYF

V: TRBV11-2
J: TRBJ2-2
D: TRBD2
DNA: TGTGCCAGCAGCATACTAGCGGGAGCTACGAACACCGGGGAGCTGTTTTTT
CDR3: CASSILAGATNTGELFF

V: TRBV28
J: TRBJ2-7
D: TRBD2
DNA: TGTGCCAGCAGCCAAGGGAGGGTTTACGAGCAGTACTTC
CDR3: CASSQGRVYEQYF

V: TRBV30
J: TRBJ2-1
D: TRBD2
DNA: TGTGCCTGGAGTGTACTAGCGGGAGGAAATGAGCAGTTCTTC
CDR3: CAWSVLAGGNEQFF

V: TRBV5-1
J: TRBJ2-1
D: TRBD2
DNA: TGCGCCAGCAGGTCAACCGGGACTAGCGGTCCTTATATAGAGTTCTTC
CDR3: CASRSTGTSGPYIEFF

V: TRBV28
J: TRBJ1-1
D: TRBD1
DNA: TGTGCCAGCAGTCCGTGGACAGGGAGTGGCCTCACTGAAGCTTTCTTT
CDR3: CASSPWTGSGLTEAFF

V: TRBV12-2
J: TRBJ2-7
D: .
DNA: TGTGCAAGTCGCTTTGACAGGGCGAGGATCGGGGCCTCTTACGGGCAGTACTTC
CDR3: CASRFDRARIGASYGQYF

V: TRBV27
J: TRBJ1-1
D: .
DNA: TGTGCCAGCAGAAGGGGGACTGAAGCTTTCTTT
CDR3: CASRRGTEAFF

V: TRBV19
J: TRBJ1-2
D: TRBD1
DNA: TGTGCCAGTAGTGTGACAGGGTGGGCCTATGGCTACACCTTC
CDR3: CASSVTGWAYGYTF

V: TRBV19
J: TRBJ1-5
D: .
DNA: TGTGCCAGTAGTATAGGTCGGGAGTCGCAGCCCCAGCATTTT
CDR3: CASSIGRESQPQHF

V: TRBV15
J: TRBJ2-7
D: .
DNA: TGTGCCACCAGCAGAGGTCGGGAGCGTTCCTACGAGCAGTACTTC
CDR3: CATSRGRERSYEQYF

V: TRBV2
J: TRBJ1-1
D: .
DNA: TGTGCCAGCACGGTTACAGTTACCCGTCAAGCTTTCTTT
CDR3: CASTVTVTRQAFF

V: TRBV10-3
J: TRBJ2-3
D: TRBD2
DNA: TGTGCCATCAGCGTTCGACTAGCGGGAGAAGCGGATACGCAGTATTTT
CDR3: CAISVRLAGEADTQYF

V: TRBV10-1
J: TRBJ1-6
D: TRBD1
DNA: TGCGCCAGCACTGGAGACAGGGCCAACTCACCCCTCCACTTT
CDR3: CASTGDRANSPLHF

V: TRBV18
J: TRBJ2-5
D: TRBD2
DNA: TGTGCCAGCTCACCAGATCCCAATGCGGGAGGTTCGCAAGAGACCCAGTACTTC
CDR3: CASSPDPNAGGSQETQYF

V: TRBV27
J: TRBJ1-5
D: .
DNA: TGTGCCAGCAGTACCGGGTTGCAAAATCAGCCCCAGCATTTT
CDR3: CASSTGLQNQPQHF

V: TRBV19
J: TRBJ2-7
D: TRBD1
DNA: TGTGCCAGTAGTATCGGACGGACAGGCTACGAGCAGTACTTC
CDR3: CASSIGRTGYEQYF

V: TRBV15
J: TRBJ2-7
D: .
DNA: TGTGCCACCAGCAGAGACGTCGCCTACGAGCAGTACTTC
CDR3: CATSRDVAYEQYF